These 15 T cell receptor beta chains share one sample of origin, sequenced in a study of blood T cells in healthy people across ages. The second PCR ran about 6 to 12 cycles with a sample-barcoded 5' primer and J-beta primers. Each CDR3 protein is one row after TCRdb ran MiXCR on the 5' RACE reads. The repertoire consists of fewer than 800,000 distinct CDR3 sequences, with 20% to 25% occurring once and the leading ten covering more than 8.5%. The data also belong to a second study, concerning T cells of mothers and their children.

Sequencing was carried out using blood. Source of these receptors: a boy aged 5-17 years in good health.

This clonotype has just a few counts. This chain joins TRBV28 and TRBJ2-7, with a possible D match to TRBD2 (5 bases). Trimming removed 8 bases from V and 6 bases from J, with 11 bases in between. Looked up from germline, CDR1 is MDHEN and CDR2 is SYDVKM. The CDR3 loop spans 11 amino acids. The CDR3 spells CASEDEGEQYF. The CDR3 bases are TGTGCCAGCGAAGATGAGGGCGAGCAGTACTTC.

This clonotype was counted only a few times. The chain combines TRBV7-2 with TRBJ2-5, with a tentative D call TRBD1 (5 bases). The DNA end is a closer match to TRBJ2-1, so the J assignment may be wrong. The germline gives CDR1 SGHTA, CDR2 FQGNSA. The CDR3 has 12 residues. The CDR3 DNA follows: TGTGCCAGCAGGTCCAGGGTGTATGAGCAGTTCTTC. It specifies CASRSRVYEQFF.

The V gene is TRBV3-1, the J gene TRBJ1-5, with 7 bases lining up with TRBD1. The CDR3 contains 16 residues. Trimming at V came to 3 bases and at J to 4 bases, leaving 9 bases not matched to a gene. CDR1 is LGHDT and CDR2 is YNNKEL in the germline V gene (reference sequence). The CDR3 sequence is CASSQLDREVNQPQHF. The CDR3 coding sequence is TGTGCCAGCAGCCAGCTCGACAGGGAGGTAAATCAGCCCCAGCATTTT.

This clonotype was recorded a few times. The chain joins TRBV5-1 to TRBJ2-3, with TRBD2 matching over 7 bases. With 4 bases clipped from V and 3 bases from J, the junction kept 8 bases outside the gene matches. The CDR3 runs 15 residues. Germline V gene data show CDR1 as SGHRS and CDR2 as YFSETQ. CDR3 sequence: CASSPVGGSTDTQYF. The CDR3 nucleotides read TGCGCCAGCAGCCCAGTGGGCGGGAGTACAGATACGCAGTATTTT.

This clonotype has more than one count but fewer than ten. The CDR3 reads CASSGGPSSYNEQFF. CDR3 coding DNA: TGTGCCAGCAGCGGCGGGCCCAGCTCCTACAATGAGCAGTTCTTC. V and J are TRBV9 and TRBJ2-1; tentative D call: TRBD2 (5 bases). The CDR3 is 15 residues long. Trimming stripped 3 bases from V and 0 bases from J, with 10 bases between. Germline values: CDR1 SGDLS, CDR2 YYNGEE.

In nucleotides, the CDR3 is TGTGCCATCAGTGAGGAAGCAAAAACTAATGAAAAACTGTTTTTT. Encoded protein: CAISEEAKTNEKLFF. This chain links TRBV10-3 with TRBJ1-4; D remains ambiguous. This CDR3 has 15 residues. The V end was cut by 2 bases, the J end by 1 base, with 8 bases between. The germline CDR1 and CDR2 sequences are ENHRY and SYGVKD.

This rearrangement joins TRBV10-3 to TRBJ2-5, with D maybe TRBD2 (6 bases). The CDR3 is made up of 13 amino acids. V shed 4 bases and J shed 4 bases, with 10 bases lying between them. CDR1 and CDR2 from the germline V gene are ENHRY and SYGVKD. CDR3 loop: CAISVRRGETQYF. The CDR3 region has the DNA TGTGCCATCAGTGTACGGAGGGGAGAGACCCAGTACTTC.

This clonotype was observed a few times. The V and J genes are TRBV20-1 and TRBJ2-1; 10 nucleotides match TRBD2. The J call may not be correct, given that the DNA end is closer to TRBJ2-7. The germline CDR1 and CDR2 sequences are DFQATT and SNEGSKA (reference sequence). This CDR3 spans 16 amino acids. CDR3 sequence reads: CSARDPGLAGAYEQYF. The CDR3, as DNA: TGCAGTGCTAGAGATCCAGGGCTAGCGGGGGCCTACGAGCAGTACTTC.

The chain is built from TRBV12-3 or TRBV12-4 and TRBJ1-4, with TRBD1 identical over 7 bases. The CDR3 is 15 amino acids. Trimming took 5 bases from V and 5 from J; bases not matched to a gene: 8. This CDR3 is CASSPGTAINEKLFF. For the CDR3, the DNA is TGTGCCAGCAGTCCTGGGACAGCGATAAATGAAAAACTGTTTTTT.

This clonotype has more than one count but fewer than ten. The chain carries TRBV9 and TRBJ2-4; 7 nucleotides line up with TRBD1. The V and J ends lost 4 bases and 0 bases, in that order; junction bases with no gene match: 7. Germline-derived CDR1 and CDR2 are SGDLS and YYNGEE. CDR3 length: 16 residues. The CDR3: CASSQGTDLAKNIQYF. In DNA, the CDR3 is TGTGCCAGCAGCCAAGGGACAGATCTAGCCAAAAACATTCAGTACTTC.

This clonotype has ten or more counts. The V and J genes are TRBV3-1 and TRBJ2-5; D is possibly TRBD2 (6 bases). The V end lost 2 bases, the J end lost 0 bases, and 10 bases lay between the germline ends. The CDR3 contains 15 residues. CDR1 is LGHDT and CDR2 is YNNKEL in the germline V gene (reference sequence). CDR3 protein: CASSQYSGDQETQYF. CDR3 coding DNA: TGTGCCAGCAGCCAATACTCGGGGGACCAAGAGACCCAGTACTTC.

The genes are TRBV11-1 and TRBJ1-2; 9 bases fit TRBD1. The CDR3 extends over 15 amino acids. The V gene end was trimmed by 5 bases and the J gene end by 3 bases; junction bases not matched to a gene: 7. The germline gives CDR1 SGHAT, CDR2 FQDESV (reference sequence). CDR3 in amino acids: CASSPNRDRDYGYTF. Here the CDR3 DNA reads TGTGCCAGCAGCCCAAACCGGGACAGGGACTATGGCTACACCTTC.

This clonotype has a handful of counts. This chain uses TRBV29-1 with TRBJ2-4; D is unresolved. The germline CDR1 and CDR2 sequences are SQVTM and ANQGSEA. This CDR3 comprises 13 residues. V shed 6 bases and J shed 7 bases, with 16 bases lying between them. DNA for the CDR3: TGCAGCGTGACACAGAGAGAGTGGAACATTCAGTACTTC. Translation gives CSVTQREWNIQYF.

The chain links TRBV18 to TRBJ2-2; D not certain. Trimming removed 1 base at V and 2 bases at J, with 11 bases between. CDR1 and CDR2 from the germline V gene are KGHSH and LQKENI. The CDR3 has 16 residues. CDR3 sequence: CASSPRSSKNTGELFF. The CDR3 region has the DNA TGTGCCAGCTCACCACGGTCCAGTAAAAACACCGGGGAGCTGTTTTTT.

The rearrangement uses TRBV29-1 and TRBJ2-5; a weak D match, TRBD1 (6 bases). V was cut by 2 bases and J by 2 bases, with 12 bases left in between. This CDR3 contains 14 residues. Germline CDR1 and CDR2: SQVTM and ANQGSEA. The chain's CDR3 is CSVERWTVQETQYF. In nucleotides, the CDR3 is TGCAGCGTTGAACGATGGACAGTTCAAGAGACCCAGTACTTC.